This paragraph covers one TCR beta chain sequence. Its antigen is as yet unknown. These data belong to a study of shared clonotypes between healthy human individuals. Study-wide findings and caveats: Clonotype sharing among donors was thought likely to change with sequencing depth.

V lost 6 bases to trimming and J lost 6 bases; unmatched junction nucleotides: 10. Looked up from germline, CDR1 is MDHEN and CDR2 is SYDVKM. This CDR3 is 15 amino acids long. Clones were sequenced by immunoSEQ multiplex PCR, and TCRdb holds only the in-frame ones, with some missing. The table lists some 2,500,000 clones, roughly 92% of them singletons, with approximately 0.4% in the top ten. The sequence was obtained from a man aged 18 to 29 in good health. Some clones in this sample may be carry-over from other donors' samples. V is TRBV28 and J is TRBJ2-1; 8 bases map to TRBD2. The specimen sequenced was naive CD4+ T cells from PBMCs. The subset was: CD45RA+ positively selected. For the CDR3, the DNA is TGTGCCAGCAGCACTACTGGGCTAGCGGGCAATGAGCAGTTCTTC. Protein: CASSTTGLAGNEQFF.